This T cell receptor (beta chain) was recorded in a study of cytomegalovirus exposure and HLA in healthy donors. The CDR3 has 15 amino acids. Losses at the gene ends were 6 bases for V and 4 bases for J; bases not matched to a gene: 9. From germline, CDR1 is LNHDA and CDR2 SQIVND (reference sequence). Everyone who donated was a healthy bone marrow donor. The PCR made use of 60 Vbeta and 13 Jbeta primers. Original handling: Later, an analysis found approximately 80 million unique TCR beta chains, and about 10 million of these were shared. Sequenced by immunoSEQ multiplex PCR; TCRdb stores in-frame clones only, minus some. V and J calls plus clone size are reproduced from that table; the DNA served to infer D and trimming. The sample yields tens of thousands of clones, roughly 70% seen once.

V and J are TRBV19 and TRBJ1-5; the match to TRBD1 covers 7 bases. This receptor was taken from a woman aged 40-49 years in good health and CMV-seropositive. The source material was PBMCs. The CDR3 protein is CASRPDRVGNQPQHF. CDR3 bases: TGTGCCAGTAGGCCAGACAGGGTGGGAAATCAGCCCCAGCATTTT.